Each of the 3 T cell receptor beta chains below was sequenced from the same sample in a study of T cell responses to AZD1222 COVID-19 vaccine. The table came from immunoSEQ multiplex PCR; TCRdb's copy has only in-frame clones and leaves some out. Counted here are 75,000 to 90,000 clones, 90% occurring once; the ten biggest clones make up around 5.2%. The specimen was peripheral blood, collected on day 0 of AZD1222 vaccination. Receptor source: an adult in good health.

This chain links TRBV30 with TRBJ2-1; the D gene is possibly TRBD2 (7 bases). The V and J ends lost 5 bases and 3 bases respectively, with 14 bases between them. Per the germline V gene, CDR1 is GTSNPN and CDR2 is SVGIG (reference sequence). CDR3 length: 14 residues. CDR3 sequence (DNA): TGTGCCTGGCGACGGGGGGCTAGCTACAATGAGCAGTTCTTC. This sequence encodes CAWRRGASYNEQFF.

This chain joins TRBV6-2 or TRBV6-3 and TRBJ2-3; 8 positions match TRBD1. The CDR3 has 15 amino acids. With V trimmed by 1 base and J by 5 bases, 5 bases remained unmatched. Germline loops: CDR1 MNHEY, CDR2 SVGEGT. As DNA, the CDR3 is TGTGCCAGCAGTTACTTCCCCAGGGGGCTAGATACGCAGTATTTT. It codes for CASSYFPRGLDTQYF.

CDR3 protein: CASSRGLRADEQYF. The CDR3 DNA sequence: TGTGCCAGTAGTCGAGGCCTCCGGGCGGACGAGCAGTACTTC. The V call is TRBV19, the J call TRBJ2-7; D unclear. The CDR3 runs to 14 residues. CDR1 LNHDA and CDR2 SQIVND come from the germline V gene (reference sequence). Trimming took off 5 bases at V and 5 bases at J, with 16 bases between the two ends.